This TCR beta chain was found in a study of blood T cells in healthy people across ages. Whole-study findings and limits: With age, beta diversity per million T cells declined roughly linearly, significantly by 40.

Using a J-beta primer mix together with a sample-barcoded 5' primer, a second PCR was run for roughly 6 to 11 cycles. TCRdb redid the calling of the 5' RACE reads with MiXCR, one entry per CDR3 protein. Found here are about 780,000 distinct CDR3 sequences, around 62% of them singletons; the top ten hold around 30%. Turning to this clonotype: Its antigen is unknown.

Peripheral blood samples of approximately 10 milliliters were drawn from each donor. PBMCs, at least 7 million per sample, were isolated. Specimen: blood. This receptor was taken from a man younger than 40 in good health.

The CDR3 spells CSAGAGSGANVLTF. In DNA, the CDR3 is TGCAGTGCTGGGGCGGGTTCCGGGGCCAACGTCCTGACTTTC. The rearrangement links TRBV20-1 to TRBJ2-6; the D call may be TRBD1 or TRBD2 (5 bases each). The germline CDR1 and CDR2 sequences are DFQATT and SNEGSKA (reference sequence). This CDR3 has 14 amino acids. V was cut by 5 bases and J by 4 bases, with 12 bases left in between.